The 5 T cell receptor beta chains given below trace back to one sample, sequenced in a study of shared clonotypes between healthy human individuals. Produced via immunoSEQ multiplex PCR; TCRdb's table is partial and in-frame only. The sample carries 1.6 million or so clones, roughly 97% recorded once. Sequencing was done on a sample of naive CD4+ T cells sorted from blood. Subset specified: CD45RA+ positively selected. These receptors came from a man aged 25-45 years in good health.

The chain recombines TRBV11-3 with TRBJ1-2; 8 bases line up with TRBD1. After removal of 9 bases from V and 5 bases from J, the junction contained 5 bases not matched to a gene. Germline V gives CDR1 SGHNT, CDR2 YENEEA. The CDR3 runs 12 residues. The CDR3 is CARKTGVYGYTF. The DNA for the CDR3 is TGTGCCAGGAAGACAGGGGTGTATGGCTACACCTTC.

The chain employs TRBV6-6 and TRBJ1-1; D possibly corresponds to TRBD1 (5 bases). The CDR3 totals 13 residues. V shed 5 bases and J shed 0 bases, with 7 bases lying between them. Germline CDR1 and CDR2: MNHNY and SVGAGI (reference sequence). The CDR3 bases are TGTGCCAGCAGTGACAGAATGAACACTGAAGCTTTCTTT. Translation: CASSDRMNTEAFF.

CDR3 amino acids: CASSSTGLLNLWQYF. CDR3 coding DNA: TGTGCCAGCAGTTCGACAGGTTTGCTAAACCTATGGCAGTACTTC. The V call is TRBV28, the J call TRBJ2-7; tentatively, D is TRBD1 (6 bases). This CDR3 has 15 residues. Germline CDR1 MDHEN, CDR2 SYDVKM. V was cut by 4 bases and J by 9 bases, with 22 bases left in between.

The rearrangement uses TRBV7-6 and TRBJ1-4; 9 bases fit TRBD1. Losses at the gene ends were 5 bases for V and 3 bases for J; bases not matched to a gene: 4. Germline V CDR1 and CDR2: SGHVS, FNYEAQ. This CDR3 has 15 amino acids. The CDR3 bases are TGTGCCAGCAGCCCCGGGACAGGGCCTAATGAAAAACTGTTTTTT. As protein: CASSPGTGPNEKLFF. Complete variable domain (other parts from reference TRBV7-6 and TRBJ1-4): GAGVSQSPRYKVTKRGQDVALRCDPISGHVSLYWYRQALGQGPEFLTYFNYEAQQDKSGLPNDRFSAERPEGSISTLTIQRTEQRDSAMYRCASSPGTGPNEKLFFGSGTQLSVL.

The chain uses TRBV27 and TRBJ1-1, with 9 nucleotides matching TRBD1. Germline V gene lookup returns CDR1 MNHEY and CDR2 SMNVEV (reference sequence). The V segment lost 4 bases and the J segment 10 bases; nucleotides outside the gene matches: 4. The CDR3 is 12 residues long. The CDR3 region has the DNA TGTGCCAGCAGTTCCCTACAGGGGGCAGCTTTCTTT. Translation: CASSSLQGAAFF.